Listed here are 28 T cell receptor beta chains from one sample, sequenced in a study of prognosis after radiotherapy for stage I lung cancer. Genomic DNA served as the source from which two-round multiplex PCR generated TCR beta CDR3 amplicons. Primers targeting each individual TRBV and TRBJ gene were applied in first-round PCR. MiXCR, run by TCRdb on the multiplex PCR reads, gives a single entry per CDR3 protein. The data hold tens of thousands of distinct CDR3 sequences, with approximately 30% observed a single time. The sequencing here drew on PBMCs, taken before or after stereotactic body radiation therapy (not recorded which). These receptor sequences come from a donor over 45 with non-small cell lung cancer.

At least ten counts were recorded for this clonotype. The chain uses TRBV6-5 and TRBJ2-2, with D tentatively TRBD2 (6 bases). The germline gives CDR1 MNHEY, CDR2 SVGAGI. Between the trimmed V and J ends, which lost 4 bases and 2 bases, there was a span of 38 bases. This CDR3 is built from 24 residues. The CDR3 sequence is CASSSNPFRGKSKQVHTNTGELFF. The CDR3 coding sequence is TGTGCCAGCAGTTCAAACCCTTTCCGCGGGAAATCAAAACAAGTGCATACCAACACCGGGGAGCTGTTTTTT.

This clonotype was picked up many times. The chain joins TRBV19 to TRBJ2-1, with 9 bases identical to TRBD2. V dropped 5 bases and J dropped 7; count of bases not matched to a gene: 6. CDR3 size: 14 residues. Germline CDR1 reads LNHDA; CDR2 reads SQIVND (reference sequence). CDR3 sequence: CASSLAGERNEQFF. The CDR3 nucleotides are TGTGCCAGTAGTTTAGCGGGAGAAAGGAATGAGCAGTTCTTC.

As for this clonotype: A read error may explain this, as a much larger clone is one base away. The chain uses TRBV6-9 and TRBJ2-2; TRBD2 is a possible D gene (5 bases). The CDR3 runs to 16 residues. Germline loops: CDR1 MNHGY, CDR2 SVAAGI. CDR3 sequence: CVSSSLTTPGTGELFF. The DNA of the CDR3 is TGTGTCAGCAGTTCATTAACTACCCCGGGGACCGGGGAGCTGTTTTTT.

There are a few counts of this clonotype. The gene calls are TRBV6-1 and TRBJ2-1, with 14 nucleotides matching TRBD2. Germline loops: CDR1 MNHNS, CDR2 SASEGT. The CDR3 is made up of 18 amino acids. V shed 7 bases and J 1 base; nucleotides not matched to a gene: 9. The CDR3 sequence: CASTHSGLAGDSYNEQFF. In nucleotides, the CDR3 is TGTGCCAGCACCCACTCGGGACTAGCGGGGGATTCCTACAATGAGCAGTTCTTC.

A word on this clonotype: A much larger clone sits a single nucleotide away, making a read error possible. This chain joins TRBV29-1 and TRBJ2-2; perhaps TRBD2 as D (7 bases). Germline lookup yields CDR1 SQVTM and CDR2 ANQGSEA. The CDR3 is made up of 13 amino acids. The CDR3 nucleotides read TGCAGCGGCGCGGGGGCGAACACCTGGGAGCTGTTTTTT. It translates to CSGAGANTWELFF.

This clonotype has a count of ten or more. The chain recombines TRBV5-1 with TRBJ2-7; D may be TRBD1 (5 bases). Trimming cost V 4 bases and J 3 bases, with 11 bases left between them. The CDR3 has 13 residues. Germline-derived CDR1 and CDR2 are SGHRS and YFSETQ. The CDR3 region is CASSKAGFYEQYF. CDR3 sequence (DNA): TGCGCCAGCAGCAAAGCAGGGTTCTACGAGCAGTACTTC.

This clonotype was seen ten or more times. The chain links TRBV9 to TRBJ2-1; possibly TRBD1 for D (6 bases). CDR1 SGDLS and CDR2 YYNGEE come from the germline V gene. CDR3 length equals 13 residues. V lost 0 bases to trimming and J lost 15 bases, with 16 bases between them. The CDR3 loop reads CASSVEGDGEMFF. CDR3 nucleotides: TGTGCCAGCAGCGTAGAGGGGGACGGGGAAATGTTCTTC.

This clonotype was recorded at least ten times. The chain links TRBV2 to TRBJ2-3; 7 positions agree with TRBD1. Germline V CDR1 and CDR2: SNHLY, FYNNEI. The CDR3 spans 14 residues. After removal of 7 bases from V and 1 base from J, the junction contained 5 bases not matched to a gene. CDR3 nucleotides: TGTGCCAGCATCATAAGGGGGCGCACAGATACGCAGTATTTT. Translation gives CASIIRGRTDTQYF. The entire variable domain, with the rest obtained from reference TRBV2 and TRBJ2-3, is as follows: EPEVTQTPSHQVTQMGQEVILRCVPISNHLYFYWYRQILGQKVEFLVSFYNNEISEKSEIFDDQFSVERPDGSNFTLKIRSTKLEDSAMYFCASIIRGRTDTQYFGPGTRLTVL.

A word on this clonotype: Germline is not matched at one junction end, which may reflect a read error. The V and J genes are TRBV24-1 and TRBJ2-7, with 8 bases aligning to TRBD1. The CDR3 contains 15 residues. Germline CDR1 is KGHDR and CDR2 is SFDVKD. CDR3 loop: CATSYFQDRDNEQYF. The CDR3 region has the DNA TGTGCCACCAGTTATTTCCAGGACAGGGACAACGAGCAGTACTTC.

At least ten counts were recorded for this clonotype. The chain joins TRBV12-3 or TRBV12-4 to TRBJ2-3, with 8 bases that match TRBD1. J was trimmed by 2 bases and V by 7 bases; bases with no gene match: 17. The CDR3 consists of 18 residues. Here the CDR3 reads CASTFGQGDNRFTDTQYF. The CDR3 region has the DNA TGTGCCAGCACCTTCGGACAGGGTGACAATCGATTCACAGATACGCAGTATTTT.

There are many counts of this clonotype. CDR3 sequence (DNA): TGTGCCAGCAGCCTGAACAGGATCTCTGGGGCCAACGTCCTGACTTTC. This translates into CASSLNRISGANVLTF. V is TRBV3-1 and J is TRBJ2-6; D perhaps matches TRBD1 (5 bases). CDR3 size: 16 residues. V was pared by 4 bases and J by 0 bases, with 10 bases between. Germline CDR1 LGHDT, CDR2 YNNKEL (reference sequence).

This clonotype was counted at least ten times. The CDR3 end shows no conserved phenylalanine or tryptophan, and so a read error is likely. V gene TRBV5-1 combines with J gene TRBJ2-3; 7 positions agree with TRBD2. Per germline, CDR1 SGHRS and CDR2 YFSETQ. The V and J ends lost 1 base and 3 bases, in that order; junction bases with no gene match: 8. CDR3 size: 16 residues. The CDR3 DNA follows: TGCGCCAGCAGCTTGTACGGTGGGAGGGAGACAGATACGCAGTATCTT. This encodes CASSLYGGRETDTQYL.

This clonotype has a count of ten or more. The chain joins TRBV28 to TRBJ2-3; D remains unclear. The V and J ends lost 7 bases and 1 base respectively, with 18 bases between them. The CDR3 spans 16 residues. CDR1 is MDHEN and CDR2 is SYDVKM in the germline V gene. This chain's CDR3 is CASTTVGLPGTDTQYF. In DNA, the CDR3 is TGTGCCAGCACTACTGTAGGGTTACCCGGCACAGATACGCAGTATTTT. Together with reference TRBV28 and TRBJ2-3, the CDR3 gives the full variable domain: DVKVTQSSRYLVKRTGEKVFLECVQDMDHENMFWYRQDPGLGLRLIYFSYDVKMKEKGDIPEGYSVSREKKERFSLILESASTNQTSMYLCASTTVGLPGTDTQYFGPGTRLTVL.

This chain's CDR3 is CASRDGTWQVQPQHF. CDR3 coding DNA: TGTGCCAGCAGAGATGGGACGTGGCAAGTCCAGCCCCAGCATTTT. The J gene is TRBJ1-5, the V gene TRBV6-2 or TRBV6-3, with a weak D call TRBD1 (5 bases). Trimming pared 6 bases from V and 7 bases from J, leaving 19 bases between. This CDR3 is built from 15 residues. Germline CDR1 is MNHEY and CDR2 is SVGEGT.

This clonotype has just a few counts. This chain connects TRBV5-1 to TRBJ1-4; TRBD1 aligns across 7 bases. CDR3 length: 13 residues. V dropped 1 base and J dropped 8; count of bases not matched to a gene: 2. Germline values: CDR1 SGHRS, CDR2 YFSETQ. This chain's CDR3 is CASSLTGVEKLFF. The CDR3 DNA reads TGCGCCAGCAGCTTGACAGGGGTAGAAAAACTGTTTTTT. Complete variable domain (other parts from reference TRBV5-1 and TRBJ1-4): KAGVTQTPRYLIKTRGQQVTLSCSPISGHRSVSWYQQTPGQGLQFLFEYFSETQRNKGNFPGRFSGRQFSNSRSEMNVSTLELGDSALYLCASSLTGVEKLFFGSGTQLSVL.

The chain is built from TRBV9 and TRBJ2-5; possibly TRBD1 for D (6 bases). Germline CDR1 reads SGDLS; CDR2 reads YYNGEE. The CDR3 has 13 residues. Trimming removed 5 bases from V and 5 bases from J, with 13 bases in between. The CDR3 sequence is CASSLQGFETQYF. In DNA, the CDR3 is TGTGCCAGCAGTCTACAGGGCTTCGAGACCCAGTACTTC.

The rearrangement uses TRBV14 and TRBJ1-1; D uncertain. V shed 3 bases and J shed 0 bases, with 5 bases lying between them. CDR1 is SGHDN, CDR2 FVKESK, per germline. The CDR3 runs to 13 residues. CDR3 region: CASSQFMNTEAFF. The CDR3 DNA follows: TGTGCCAGCAGCCAGTTTATGAACACTGAAGCTTTCTTT.

The DNA for the CDR3 is TGCGCCAGCAGCGATGGACAGGTCACCCGGAGCAATGAGCAGTTCTTC. Amino acid sequence: CASSDGQVTRSNEQFF. The chain recombines TRBV5-1 with TRBJ2-1, with TRBD1 matching 7 bases. In germline, CDR1 is SGHRS, CDR2 YFSETQ. The CDR3 is 16 residues long. V was clipped by 4 bases and J by 6 bases; unmatched bases: 13.

This clonotype was seen ten or more times. The rearrangement uses TRBV12-5 and TRBJ2-1; no reliable D call. Germline assignment: CDR1 LGHNT and CDR2 FRNRAP. Trimming removed 6 bases from V and 8 bases from J, with 11 bases in between. This CDR3 region has 12 residues. The CDR3 spells CASGYLRDEQFF. The DNA for the CDR3 is TGTGCTAGTGGCTATCTCCGAGATGAGCAGTTCTTC. Using reference TRBV12-5 and TRBJ2-1 for the parts outside the CDR3, the full variable domain is DARVTQTPRHKVTEMGQEVTMRCQPILGHNTVFWYRQTMMQGLELLAYFRNRAPLDDSGMPKDRFSAEMPDATLATLKIQPSEPRDSAVYFCASGYLRDEQFFGPGTRLTVL.

The chain couples TRBV19 to TRBJ2-7; possibly TRBD1 for D (7 bases). The CDR3 is made up of 15 amino acids. Germline assignment: CDR1 LNHDA and CDR2 SQIVND (reference sequence). V was pared by 5 bases and J by 3 bases, with 17 bases between. CDR3 sequence reads: CASSLQGGAVYEQYF. The CDR3 bases are TGTGCCAGTAGTCTCCAGGGGGGAGCGGTCTACGAGCAGTACTTC.

This clonotype was picked up many times. This rearrangement joins TRBV6-1 to TRBJ1-5, with a possible D match to TRBD1 (5 bases). CDR3 length equals 14 residues. The germline V and J ends were trimmed by 2 bases and 7 bases, with 12 bases remaining between them. Germline V CDR1 and CDR2: MNHNS, SASEGT. CDR3 sequence reads: CASSELGPHQPQHF. CDR3 coding DNA: TGTGCCAGCAGTGAATTGGGGCCCCACCAGCCCCAGCATTTT.

This clonotype was detected only a few times. A much larger clone differs by one base, so this may be a read error. The V and J genes are TRBV10-3 and TRBJ2-7, with D unresolved. CDR1 and CDR2 (germline): ENHRY, SYGVKD. Trimming removed 5 bases at V and 0 bases at J, with 17 bases between. The CDR3 is 16 residues long. The CDR3 nucleotides are TGTGCCATCAGTTCAACCAGTCCGTCGGCCTCCTACGAGCAGTACTTC. Protein product: CAISSTSPSASYEQYF.

This clonotype was recorded at least ten times. The rearrangement uses TRBV28 and TRBJ2-1; TRBD1 matches 9 bases. The CDR3 runs to 16 residues. Germline CDR1 and CDR2: MDHEN and SYDVKM. V lost 5 bases to trimming and J lost 3 bases; unmatched junction nucleotides: 8. CDR3 protein: CASSLPGQGIYNEQFF. The DNA for the CDR3 is TGTGCCAGCAGTCTCCCGGGACAGGGTATCTACAATGAGCAGTTCTTC.

This clonotype has ten or more counts. This chain links TRBV9 with TRBJ1-3; D uncertain. This CDR3 contains 14 residues. Trimming took off 3 bases at V and 0 bases at J, with 7 bases between the two ends. The germline CDR1 and CDR2 sequences are SGDLS and YYNGEE. As DNA, the CDR3 is TGTGCCAGCAGCGGATGGGGCTCTGGAAACACCATATATTTT. Protein sequence: CASSGWGSGNTIYF.

This clonotype was detected many times. J is TRBJ2-6 and V is TRBV2; D ambiguous. V was pared by 7 bases and J by 1 base, with 11 bases between. CDR1 and CDR2 from the germline V gene are SNHLY and FYNNEI. This CDR3 contains 15 residues. The CDR3 DNA is TGTGCCAGCATCTTAAAGGAGTCTGGGGCCAACGTCCTGACTTTC. The encoded protein is CASILKESGANVLTF.

This clonotype has at least ten counts. This sequence joins TRBV19 and TRBJ2-4; unclear D gene. This CDR3 comprises 15 residues. From germline, CDR1 is LNHDA and CDR2 SQIVND (reference sequence). Trimming cost V 2 bases and J 1 base, with 9 bases left between them. CDR3 residues: CASSIIFFAKNIQYF. The CDR3, as DNA: TGTGCCAGTAGTATAATTTTCTTTGCCAAAAACATTCAGTACTTC.

On this clonotype itself: This clone may be a read error of a much larger clone one base away. This chain links TRBV6-2 or TRBV6-3 with TRBJ1-4, with D unclear. V dropped 2 bases and J dropped 6 bases, with 10 bases sitting between them. Germline assignment: CDR1 MNHEY and CDR2 SVGEGT. The length of the CDR3 is 14 residues. The CDR3 is CASSYRVPDEKLFF. The CDR3 nucleotides read TGTGCCAGCAGTTACAGGGTGCCTGATGAAAAACTGTTTTTT.

This clonotype was detected many times. The chain recombines TRBV20-1 with TRBJ1-4, with a tentative D call TRBD1 (5 bases). The V end was cut by 1 base, the J end by 8 bases, with 8 bases between. This CDR3 spans 12 amino acids. Germline lookup yields CDR1 DFQATT and CDR2 SNEGSKA (reference sequence). CDR3 sequence (DNA): TGCAGTGCTAGAGTGGCAGGGGAAAAACTGTTTTTT. Protein sequence: CSARVAGEKLFF.